One T cell receptor beta chain is described in this entry. Its antigen is currently not known. Within one base of it there is no much larger clone, and no base qualities were kept. From its cysteine to its phenylalanine, the CDR3 spans 18 amino acids. Of all the DNA, just the CDR3 is kept, 54 bases in frame from base 1. At the junction V is shortened by 3 bases and J by 3 bases, with 23 bases in between. The germline V gene encodes CDR1 ENHRY and CDR2 SYGVKD. The library was generated by the immunoSEQ multiplex PCR assay. The multiplex PCR relied on a mix of 60 forward primers for TCR Vbeta segments and 13 reverse primers for TCR Jbeta segments. The CDR3 region of rearranged TCR beta genes was amplified from genomic DNA with a multiplex PCR assay. The amplified TCR beta libraries were sequenced on the Illumina HiSeq System as 87-base-pair reads. Processing in the source paper ran as follows. A later analysis tallied tens of millions of unique TCR beta chains across the 650 to 750 repertoires, and some 12 million of those chains were shared by two or more donors. To remove PCR and sequencing errors, raw reads were error-corrected and collapsed into unique sequences using a nearest-neighbor algorithm that merged closely related sequences. CDR3 sequences were aligned to IMGT reference sequences to assign V, D and J gene segments. For a sequence to be retained, a match of at least six nucleotides was required to both a V gene segment and a J gene segment. Rearrangements were called productive when the CDR3 lacked stop codons and stayed in frame with V and J; all others were non-productive. Following IMGT convention, CDR3 was defined as the stretch from the second conserved V-encoded cysteine to the conserved J-encoded phenylalanine. The earlier analysis of 500 to 650 of the donors excluded any sequence lacking an unambiguous match to a single V gene segment. In an earlier analysis of a few hundred of the donors, a V segment was called functional when productive rearrangements were above 56.7%, and segregating when the standard deviation between donors exceeded 5%. A statistical classification framework was built for diagnosing cytomegalovirus status from the catalog of TCR beta chain sequences. In a later analysis, V and J genes were assigned by comparing TCR nucleotide sequences against IMGT/GENE-DB human TR gene sequences. The TCRdist pipeline was used in a later analysis to assign CDR3 sequences and most-parsimonious VDJ recombination scenarios. In a later analysis, each TCR beta chain was defined by its CDR3 amino acid sequence together with its V-gene family, and reads lacking a unique V-gene family were excluded. To address suspected cross-contamination and a sequencing artifact, a later analysis removed a few hundred highly shared, low-generation-probability nucleotide sequences. In a later analysis, a clonal expansion index was calculated for each public chain from normalized within-repertoire ranks of inferred template counts. In a later analysis, generation probabilities were computed with a VDJ recombination model fitted to out-of-frame rearrangements, and the resulting probabilities were checked against IGoR. In a later analysis, TCR-TCR, TCR-HLA and TCR-CMV co-occurrence was scored with hypergeometric tests, and a repertoire-size bias correction was applied to TCR pairs. A later analysis estimated false discovery rates by permuting HLA or CMV assignments 20 times. In a later analysis, co-occurring TCRs were grouped using DBSCAN, with TCRdist sequence similarity added in when clustering inside HLA-allele-positive subsets. Repertoires with fewer than 30,000 or more than 120,000 public chains, plus five repertoires with anomalous nucleotide sharing, were excluded from co-occurrence clustering. Not all clones reach the TCRdb copy of this immuneACCESS table, which keeps in-frame sequences only. Checked studies attribute under half of the gap to unresolved V genes and leave the rest unexplained. D and trimming come from the DNA, and the V and J calls and clone size come from that table. The sample table lists 100,000 to 150,000 clones, more than 9% of them with a count of one. The ten largest clones represent 4.5% to 5% of the sample.

The cohort comprised fewer than 750 healthy bone marrow donors. At the time of sampling, all cohort members were nominally healthy, though unrecorded immune exposures were likely present. The donor tested CMV seropositive and was one of the 289 seropositive cohort members. Each donor provided a peripheral blood sample, and peripheral blood mononuclear cells were used for TCR beta sequencing. Genomic DNA extraction from the blood cell samples was performed with the Qiagen DNeasy Blood Extraction Kit. This specimen comes from a study of cytomegalovirus exposure and HLA in healthy donors (dated by TCRdb to 2016 to 2017). With regard to the full study: According to an earlier analysis of 550 to 700 of the donors, about 190 million T cells yielded 95 million to 140 million unique TCR beta sequences and approximately 300 Gb of sequence data. An early release covering about 600 HLA-typed donors comprised about 300 gigabases of sequencing data and tens of millions of unique TCR sequences. The genetic ancestry cluster associated with self-reported Caucasian donors included around four fifths of the approximately 410 genotyped donors. The study aimed to test whether signatures of past pathogen exposure could be identified by cataloging public T cell receptors. The study used immunosequencing to profile the T cell repertoires of approximately 690 subjects and linked those repertoires to cytomegalovirus serostatus. Besides the first cohort of around 670 subjects, a separate validation cohort made up of roughly 130 different subjects was used. The study combined high-throughput TCR immunosequencing, statistical association of individual TCRs with disease status, and machine learning to predict cytomegalovirus infection status. In a later analysis, previously published TCR beta repertoires from 670 or so donors were re-analyzed and high-resolution HLA genotyping was added so that TCR occurrence patterns could be studied. In the later analysis, no new phenotypic data were used to find candidate immune exposures; instead, reliance was placed on TCR beta sequences and their occurrence across donors. An earlier analysis of 587 of the donors used high-throughput TCR beta sequencing to judge whether each TCR beta V gene segment behaved as functional or pseudogenic. Donor age, sex, ethnicity and CMV serostatus were compiled together with the repertoire data. Genome-wide SNP genotypes for about 65% of the 666 donors were used in a later genetic analysis, which treated that subset as a discovery cohort. Every discovery cohort repertoire had been produced on one sequencing platform. Both class I and class II loci were covered by HLA typing, at four-digit resolution. Typing coverage differed by locus: A, B, C, DRB1 and DQB1 were typed in roughly 620-640 donors, DQA1 in approximately 520, DPA1 in around 600, and DPB1 in 450 to 490. Roughly 5 DR-DQ haplotypes were treated as single units for association and clustering because of strong linkage in the cohort. Among around 400 genotyped donors of the cohort, an average of roughly 230,000 unique TCR beta nucleotide sequences was sequenced per donor, of which about 18% were non-productive.

Study-wide findings and limitations: The classifier was reported to diagnose cytomegalovirus status with high specificity and sensitivity in both the original cohort and the validation cohort. In a later analysis, TCR association rates were found to vary across HLA loci, with the most associated TCRs seen for DRB1 alleles and the fewest for HLA-C alleles. An association between a missense DCLRE1C variant and V-gene and J-gene trimming of TCR beta chains was found in a later genetic analysis and replicated in an independent cohort. According to a later analysis, most CMV-associated TCR beta chains appeared to be HLA-restricted, and the HLA associations seemed to be driven largely by CMV exposure. Broadly in line with IMGT annotations, most TCR beta V segments showed up in productive rearrangements about 87% or about 30% of the time in an earlier analysis of around 550 of the donors. Compared with the 666-donor mean, donors in an Asian-associated ancestry cluster had fewer N-insertions in productive TCRs, according to a later genetic analysis. Roughly uniform sequencing depth across donors was assumed in presence/absence analyses, although this assumption may not hold. A further reported finding was that TCR beta sequences accurately predicted the HLA-A and HLA-B alleles for most subjects in the first cohort. Correlated functional status among segregating V segments might be attributable to linkage disequilibrium, but an unknown experimental factor could not be ruled out. The authors suggested that the approach could potentially be extended to other disease states and immunological phenotypes. CMV serostatus was the only immune exposure information available for the cohort. While some public TCRs were present in many individuals, most TCR sequences turned up only very rarely across donors. Assigning TCR associations to individual alleles was difficult when HLA alleles, especially DR and DQ, strongly co-occurred. A total of 164 TCR beta chains were listed by the study as associated with cytomegalovirus. This cohort had only TCR beta chains sequenced, and the lack of alpha or paired-chain data limited which features could be detected. In a later analysis, HLA-associated TCR beta chains showed more clonal expansion and lower generation probabilities than non-associated chains that were equally common. According to a later analysis, parvovirus B19, influenza, CMV and Epstein-Barr virus appeared linked to several top co-occurrence clusters. Seventeen rarely observed V segments, including chromosome 9 orphons, were excluded from the earlier analysis of several hundred of the donors because counts were too low. In vitro tests confirmed that a few of the cytomegalovirus-associated TCR beta chains recognize cytomegalovirus antigens. A cluster of highly shared sequence variants was judged likely to represent a technical artifact of the sequencing pipeline. Some IMGT-functional V segments, including TRBV6-2 and TRBV6-3, could not be told apart with the 87-base-pair reads, so those segments were excluded. At a false discovery rate of 0.05, a later analysis linked approximately 18,000 TCR beta sequences to specific HLA alleles. Because some donors lacked HLA typing at each locus, the association tests relied only on the typed subset.

The sequence was collected from a woman between 18 and 29 years old in good health and CMV-seropositive. Sequencing input: PBMCs. The V and J segments used are TRBV10-3 and TRBJ1-1; 6 matching bases give a weak D call of TRBD1. The CDR3 protein: CAISELRQGNSVDTEAFF. The DNA sequence is as follows: TGTGCCATCAGTGAATTACGGCAGGGGAATTCGGTTGACACTGAAGCTTTCTTT.